This T cell receptor (beta chain) was sequenced in a study of cytomegalovirus exposure and HLA in healthy donors. Study as a whole: HLA-typed donors contributed 65 million to 85 million unique TCRs, which were held in an early data release.

A multiplex PCR was run with 60 Vbeta primers and 13 Jbeta primers. The data were produced by immunoSEQ multiplex PCR, yet TCRdb's version contains in-frame clones alone and is incomplete. The sample includes some 150,000 clones, 76% of them seen just once. General study points: In most subjects, TCR beta sequences reportedly gave accurate predictions of HLA-A and HLA-B alleles. Later analysis associated a missense DCLRE1C variant with TCR beta V- and J-gene trimming.

This clone appeared once. Its antigen is undetermined. The donors comprised healthy bone marrow donors. V lost 5 bases to trimming and J lost 2 bases; unmatched junction nucleotides: 5. The CDR3 runs 15 residues. The germline gives CDR1 SGHRS, CDR2 YFSETQ. Input material: PBMCs. The clonotype was recovered from a man aged 55-75 years in good health and CMV-seronegative. V is TRBV5-1 and J is TRBJ2-2, with TRBD2 identical over 8 bases. CDR3 loop: CASSQREINTGELFF. The CDR3 region has the DNA TGCGCCAGCAGTCAGCGGGAGATTAACACCGGGGAGCTGTTTTTT.